One and the same sample provided the 14 T cell receptor beta chains below, sequenced in a study of blood T cell repertoires in COVID-19. Sequenced by immunoSEQ multiplex PCR; TCRdb stores in-frame clones only, minus some. Among 410,000 or so clones, just over 85% were seen once, and the ten largest hold approximately 1.4%. Sequenced material: peripheral blood. The receptors stem from a woman aged 25 to 39 with active or convalescent COVID-19.

The chain joins TRBV5-1 to TRBJ2-2, with D possibly TRBD2 on 5 matching bases. V lost 7 bases and J lost 4, with 17 bases in between. This CDR3 is 15 amino acids long. Germline lookup yields CDR1 SGHRS and CDR2 YFSETQ. For the CDR3, the DNA is TGCGCCAGCGAAGGTGGAGGCGCTTTCACCGGGGAGCTGTTTTTT. It translates to CASEGGGAFTGELFF.

V gene TRBV4-1 combines with J gene TRBJ2-7; D gene unclear. V was clipped by 4 bases and J by 1 base, with 8 bases between them. The CDR3 loop spans 13 amino acids. The germline V gene encodes CDR1 MGHRA and CDR2 YSYEKL. The CDR3 DNA sequence: TGCGCCAGCAGCCGAGGATTTTCCTACGAGCAGTACTTC. Translation gives CASSRGFSYEQYF.

There are a few counts of this clone. The J gene is TRBJ2-7, the V gene TRBV7-2, with 8 positions matching TRBD1. The ends lost 6 bases at V and 3 bases at J; junction bases unmatched: 4. CDR1 is SGHTA, CDR2 FQGNSA, per germline. The CDR3 runs to 13 residues. The CDR3 sequence is CASSNGQGYEQYF. Written as DNA, the CDR3 is TGTGCCAGCAGTAACGGACAGGGCTACGAGCAGTACTTC.

The J gene is TRBJ1-4, the V gene TRBV15; D unresolved. The length of the CDR3 is 14 residues. The germline gives CDR1 LNHNV, CDR2 YYDKDF (reference sequence). With 0 bases removed from V and 8 bases from J, the gap between germline ends came to 10 bases. CDR3 sequence reads: CATSRDVSGEKLFF. The CDR3 DNA follows: TGTGCCACCAGCAGAGATGTGTCCGGGGAAAAACTGTTTTTT.

The rearrangement uses TRBV24-1 and TRBJ2-3; perhaps TRBD1 as D (6 bases). V was cut by 4 bases and J by 2 bases, with 21 bases left in between. The CDR3 has 18 amino acids. CDR1 and CDR2 (germline): KGHDR, SFDVKD. CDR3 amino acids: CATSEPSKPGHTTDTQYF. CDR3 bases: TGTGCCACCAGTGAACCTTCCAAACCGGGACACACCACAGATACGCAGTATTTT.

This chain joins TRBV30 and TRBJ2-2, with 12 nucleotides matching TRBD2. Per germline, CDR1 GTSNPN and CDR2 SVGIG (reference sequence). The CDR3 length is 13 residues. With 6 bases clipped from V and 6 bases from J, the junction kept 2 bases outside the gene matches. Here the CDR3 DNA reads TGTGCCTGTCGACTAGCGGGAGCCGGGGAGCTGTTTTTT. This gives the protein CACRLAGAGELFF.

This clone has only a few counts. V is TRBV3-1 (or the pseudogene TRBV3-2) and J is TRBJ2-7; D may be TRBD2 (5 bases). Trimming stripped 4 bases from V and 4 bases from J, with 17 bases between. CDR1 LGHDT and CDR2 YNNKEL come from the germline V gene (reference sequence). The CDR3 runs to 15 residues. CDR3 sequence (DNA): TGTGCCAGCAGCCCAACCTGGGCCGGGAAATACGAGCAGTACTTC. Its protein is CASSPTWAGKYEQYF.

Turning to this clone: At the DNA level, this CDR3 is encoded by other sequences in the same sample as well. This rearrangement joins TRBV30 to TRBJ1-1; D gene uncertain. Germline CDR1 GTSNPN, CDR2 SVGIG (reference sequence). Trimming left V 2 bases short and J 0 bases short, with 7 bases between. The CDR3 contains 13 residues. CDR3 in amino acids: CAWSSGLNTEAFF. In DNA, the CDR3 is TGTGCCTGGAGTAGCGGGTTGAACACTGAAGCTTTCTTT. The full variable domain, with the rest looked up from reference TRBV30 and TRBJ1-1, is SQTIHQWPATLVQPVGSPLSLECTVEGTSNPNLYWYRQAAGRGLQLLFYSVGIGQISSEVPQNLSASRPQDRQFILSSKKLLLSDSGFYLCAWSSGLNTEAFFGQGTRLTVV.

The rearrangement joins TRBV29-1 to TRBJ1-2; 9 nucleotides match TRBD1. In germline, CDR1 is SQVTM, CDR2 ANQGSEA. V was clipped by 1 base and J by 5 bases; unmatched bases: 2. The CDR3 runs 13 residues. The CDR3 is CSVEGQGEYGYTF. CDR3 sequence (DNA): TGCAGCGTTGAAGGACAGGGGGAATATGGCTACACCTTC.

The chain joins TRBV2 to TRBJ2-1, with D possibly matching TRBD2 (5 bases). CDR1 is SNHLY and CDR2 is FYNNEI in the germline V gene. The CDR3 length is 15 residues. Between the trimmed V and J ends, which lost 6 bases and 3 bases, there was a span of 15 bases. The CDR3 here is CASRLYGEIYNEQFF. For the CDR3, the DNA is TGTGCCAGCAGGCTGTACGGGGAGATCTACAATGAGCAGTTCTTC.

The V and J genes are TRBV14 and TRBJ2-2; 10 nucleotides agree with TRBD1. Germline values: CDR1 SGHDN, CDR2 FVKESK. The CDR3 extends over 15 amino acids. With V trimmed by 4 bases and J by 7 bases, 6 bases remained unmatched. Here the CDR3 reads CASSRWDRGSGELFF. For the CDR3, the DNA is TGTGCCAGCAGCCGTTGGGACAGGGGAAGCGGGGAGCTGTTTTTT.

On this clone itself: At the DNA level, this CDR3 is encoded by other sequences in the same sample as well. J is TRBJ1-1 and V is TRBV12-3 or TRBV12-4, with a tentative D call TRBD1 (5 bases). The CDR3 is 13 residues long. Trimming pared 3 bases from V and 5 bases from J, leaving 10 bases between. The CDR3 here is CASSLGGVTEAFF. The CDR3 coding sequence is TGTGCCAGCAGTTTGGGAGGGGTTACTGAAGCTTTCTTT.

V and J are TRBV15 and TRBJ1-1; 7 bases are shared with TRBD1. The CDR3 length is 15 residues. The germline gives CDR1 LNHNV, CDR2 YYDKDF (reference sequence). The V and J ends lost 1 base and 5 bases, in that order; junction bases with no gene match: 7. CDR3 loop: CATSRVRQGRTEAFF. DNA for the CDR3: TGTGCCACCAGCAGAGTCCGACAGGGAAGGACTGAAGCTTTCTTT.

The table lists this clone with a count of one. The DNA of the CDR3 is TGCGCCAGCAGCTTCGAAGCGGGAGTTGCCACCGGGGAGCTGTTTTTT. It specifies CASSFEAGVATGELFF. The chain is built from TRBV5-1 and TRBJ2-2; 8 bases line up with TRBD2. Trimming at V came to 2 bases and at J to 4 bases, leaving 7 bases not matched to a gene. Looked up from germline, CDR1 is SGHRS and CDR2 is YFSETQ. The CDR3 covers 16 residues.